Listed here is a single TCR beta chain. This clone was counted ten times or more. Its antigen is currently not known. Nothing much larger sits one base from this clone, and base qualities are not available. The immunoSEQ Assay was the method used to sequence TCRbeta CDR3 regions. After extraction, genomic DNA underwent amplification by bias-controlled multiplex PCR, followed by high-throughput sequencing. The authors' analysis ran thus. To quantify the absolute abundance of every unique TCRbeta CDR3 region, sequences were collapsed and filtered. T cell fraction was estimated by normalizing TCRbeta template counts to usable DNA, which was measured by amplifying reference genes present in all nucleated cells. Repertoire TCRs were annotated as SARS-CoV-2-specific by exact matching of V gene, CDR3 amino acid sequence and J gene to a known reactive TCR set. The reference SARS-CoV-2 TCR set was derived from MIRA and filtered for enrichment in COVID-19-positive ImmuneCODE repertoires, a step that removed public or cross-reactive TCRs. Based on the MIRA antigens, annotated TCRs were further analysed at the level of specific ORF or position within ORF. Breadth was defined as the number of annotated unique rearrangements divided by the total number of unique productive rearrangements, and depth was defined as the summed frequency of the annotated unique rearrangements. Two-sided Wilcoxon rank-sum tests were applied when comparing TCR breadth between groups. As stored in TCRdb, this immuneACCESS dataset retains in-frame rearrangements with V and J assigned. A fraction of the clones does not appear; measured against another copy, unresolved V genes explain less than half of the discrepancy, and the remainder lacks a known reason. V and J calls and clone size are as listed in that table; D and trimming were resolved from the DNA. In all, the sample holds more than 400,000 clones, and about 92% of those were seen once. Less than 5.5% of the sample is in the top ten clones.

This entry belongs to a study of Ad26.COV2.S vaccination and SARS-CoV-2 variants (TCRdb year 2021). About the full investigation: Vaccine-arm donors were drawn from COV1001, a multicentre, randomized, double-blind, placebo-controlled phase I-IIa trial of Ad26.COV2.S in healthy adults. Ad26.COV2.S was administered intramuscularly at a dose of 5x10^10 or 1x10^11 viral particles, either as one shot or as two shots given 56 days apart. Sequencing of the TCRbeta repertoire served to evaluate the specificity and breadth of SARS-CoV-2-reactive T cell receptors following Ad26.COV2.S vaccination. Trial participants were randomized into five groups of five: low-dose or high-dose Ad26.COV2.S given once or twice, or placebo on both occasions. A total of some 30 samples were included in the TCR-sequenced set, comprising some 20 Ad26.COV2.S vaccine recipients, 5 placebo recipients and 8 SARS-CoV-2 convalescent individuals. Investigators did not know the trial group allocation while performing experiments and assessing outcomes. What the work shows at the level of the full study, not this receptor alone: Substantial breadth of spike-specific CD8+ and CD4+ T cell responses was reported after vaccination. The authors noted that total T cell responses may have been underestimated by the TCR breadth and depth analyses. The study lacked the statistical power to compare responses across vaccine doses or regimens. Spike-specific TCR breadth was higher in Ad26.COV2.S recipients than in placebo recipients (P = 0.0014). Vaccine and placebo recipients had comparable non-spike TCR breadth, which fits with the vaccine containing only spike.

The sample's treatment or condition label, in plain terms: some 19 received Ad26.COV2.S at low or high dose, single or two shots; 5 received placebo; per-sample allocation not given. Repertoires of vaccine and placebo recipients were sequenced from samples collected on day 63 after the first injection. In Cohort 1b, around 25 adults aged 18-55 years were enrolled at a single site in Boston, USA, between 29 July and 7 August 2020. Ad26.COV2.S was a replication-incompetent adenovirus type 26 vector expressing a prefusion-stabilized SARS-CoV-2 spike protein from the original Wuhan strain. Taken from the germline V gene (reference sequence), the CDR1 and CDR2 loops are LNHDA and SQIVND. Trimmed from V: 3 bases; trimmed from J: 4 bases; junction bases lacking a gene match: 2. Its CDR3 holds 13 amino acids, cysteine through phenylalanine. Only the CDR3 DNA is retained, 39 bases long and in frame from the first base.

The sequencing here drew on peripheral blood, taken in a trial of Ad26.COV2.S vaccine versus placebo. This sequence uses TRBV19 and TRBJ2-7; the junction holds 8 bases that match TRBD2. The sequence derives from a person aged 18 to 65 who received the Ad26.COV2.S COVID-19 vaccine or a placebo. The sequence in DNA is TGTGCCAGTAGTATTTTAGCGGGGTACGAGCAGTACTTC. Its protein product is CASSILAGYEQYF.